The next 28 T cell receptor beta chains were all read from a single sample in a study of blood T cell repertoires in COVID-19. This table comes from immunoSEQ multiplex PCR, and its TCRdb copy is limited to in-frame clones, with some not included. The sample lists 350,000 or so clones, 85% to 90% occurring once. The sequencing sample was made of PBMCs or T cells enriched from blood (not recorded which). The receptors come from a woman aged 25 to 45 who had been exposed to COVID-19.

The chain carries TRBV15 and TRBJ1-6; no clear D gene. Trimming cost V 0 bases and J 4 bases, with 7 bases left between them. The CDR3 contains 15 residues. CDR1 and CDR2 (germline): LNHNV, YYDKDF (reference sequence). The CDR3 loop is CATSRERLYNSPLHF. In DNA, the CDR3 is TGTGCCACCAGCAGAGAACGACTTTATAATTCACCCCTCCACTTT.

The chain carries TRBV29-1 and TRBJ2-3; the match to TRBD1 covers 7 bases. CDR3 length equals 13 residues. CDR1 and CDR2 from the germline V gene are SQVTM and ANQGSEA. Trimming took 6 bases from V and 2 from J; bases not matched to a gene: 5. CDR3 nucleotide sequence: TGCAGCGTACCGGGACAGTCCACAGATACGCAGTATTTT. This gives the protein CSVPGQSTDTQYF.

The chain uses TRBV19 and TRBJ1-6; D unresolved. Trimming stripped 9 bases from V and 0 bases from J, with 9 bases between. This CDR3 is built from 14 residues. CDR1 and CDR2 from the germline V gene are LNHDA and SQIVND (reference sequence). Written as DNA, the CDR3 is TGTGCCAGCGGGTCGAGCTCCTATAATTCACCCCTCCACTTT. It is translated as CASGSSSYNSPLHF.

This clone was seen only once. The V gene is TRBV5-4, the J gene TRBJ1-1, with 7 bases fitting TRBD1. CDR1 is SGHNT, CDR2 YYREEE, per germline (reference sequence). The CDR3 runs 12 residues. V was pared by 9 bases and J by 1 base, with 3 bases of the junction left unmatched. In DNA form, the CDR3 reads TGTGCCATACAGGGGACGAACACTGAAGCTTTCTTT. It codes for CAIQGTNTEAFF.

This clone appeared once. V and J are TRBV6-5 and TRBJ1-5, with 7 bases that match TRBD1. The CDR3 has 14 amino acids. J was trimmed by 3 bases and V by 6 bases; bases with no gene match: 5. Germline CDR1 reads MNHEY; CDR2 reads SVGAGI. The CDR3, as DNA: TGTGCCAGCAGCTCGGGACAGTTCAATCAGCCCCAGCATTTT. Amino acid sequence: CASSSGQFNQPQHF.

The V gene is TRBV6-5, the J gene TRBJ1-1; no reliable D call. Between the trimmed V and J ends, which lost 6 bases and 5 bases, there was a span of 16 bases. The CDR3 sequence is 14 residues long. In germline, CDR1 is MNHEY, CDR2 SVGAGI. The CDR3 sequence: CASRATGMRTEAFF. Here the CDR3 DNA reads TGTGCCAGCAGAGCTACCGGGATGCGTACTGAAGCTTTCTTT.

This sequence joins TRBV29-1 and TRBJ1-1; possible D gene TRBD1, 5 bases. The CDR3 contains 14 residues. Between the trimmed V and J ends, which lost 5 bases and 5 bases, there was a span of 18 bases. The germline V gene has CDR1 SQVTM and CDR2 ANQGSEA. In DNA form, the CDR3 reads TGCAGCGTTAGCTATAATGGGGCCAGGACTGAAGCTTTCTTT. Translated, it gives CSVSYNGARTEAFF. Full variable domain (missing parts from reference TRBV29-1 and TRBJ1-1): SAVISQKPSRDICQRGTSLTIQCQVDSQVTMMFWYRQQPGQSLTLIATANQGSEATYESGFVIDKFPISRPNLTFSTLTVSNMSPEDSSIYLCSVSYNGARTEAFFGQGTRLTVV.

This chain joins TRBV25-1 and TRBJ1-2, with TRBD1 identical over 7 bases. Trimming took 4 bases from V and 4 from J; bases not matched to a gene: 12. CDR1 MGHDK and CDR2 SYGVNS come from the germline V gene. The CDR3 length is 16 residues. CDR3: CASSAPATGTAYGYTF. CDR3 bases: TGTGCCAGCAGTGCACCTGCCACCGGGACAGCCTATGGCTACACCTTC.

V gene TRBV3-1 (or the pseudogene TRBV3-2) combines with J gene TRBJ1-1; D is uncertain. V was cut by 3 bases and J by 0 bases, with 14 bases left in between. The germline V gene has CDR1 LGHDT and CDR2 YNNKEL (reference sequence). The CDR3 sequence is 16 residues long. This CDR3 reads CASSHGGGYVNTEAFF. CDR3 sequence (DNA): TGTGCCAGCAGCCACGGAGGAGGGTACGTGAACACTGAAGCTTTCTTT.

The genes are TRBV12-3 or TRBV12-4 and TRBJ2-1; D unresolved. This CDR3 comprises 13 residues. The germline V and J ends were trimmed by 7 bases and 4 bases, with 11 bases remaining between them. CDR3 nucleotides: TGTGCCAGCACGGCTGCGGCTTACAATGAGCAGTTCTTC. It encodes CASTAAAYNEQFF.

The chain links TRBV14 to TRBJ1-3; a weak D match, TRBD1 (6 bases). Germline-derived CDR1 and CDR2 are SGHDN and FVKESK. The CDR3 consists of 17 residues. V was cut by 0 bases and J by 2 bases, with 14 bases left in between. CDR3 amino acids: CASSQEATGLAGNTIYF. The CDR3 DNA reads TGTGCCAGCAGCCAAGAGGCCACAGGGCTGGCTGGAAACACCATATATTTT.

The chain is built from TRBV5-4 and TRBJ2-3, with a tentative D call TRBD2 (5 bases). This CDR3 spans 16 amino acids. V gave up 4 bases and J gave up 2 bases, with 17 bases separating them. The germline V gene has CDR1 SGHNT and CDR2 YYREEE (reference sequence). CDR3 DNA sequence: TGTGCCAGCAGCCCCGACCCGGGCGGGTACACAGATACGCAGTATTTT. This encodes CASSPDPGGYTDTQYF.

The gene calls are TRBV6-1 and TRBJ2-7, with 10 positions matching TRBD2. This CDR3 comprises 20 residues. Looked up from germline, CDR1 is MNHNS and CDR2 is SASEGT. Trimming at V came to 4 bases and at J to 3 bases, leaving 21 bases not matched to a gene. The CDR3 here is CASSARQAGGISQPYYEQYF. The CDR3 coding sequence is TGTGCCAGCAGTGCAAGACAAGCGGGAGGGATTTCTCAACCCTACTACGAGCAGTACTTC.

This clone was detected only once. The V call is TRBV10-3, the J call TRBJ2-7; 9 bases map to TRBD2. Per the germline V gene, CDR1 is ENHRY and CDR2 is SYGVKD. CDR3 length equals 16 residues. V was pared by 4 bases and J by 0 bases, with 7 bases of the junction left unmatched. CDR3 nucleotide sequence: TGTGCCATCAGTGGTACGAAGCGGGAGGTCTCCTACGAGCAGTACTTC. Its protein product is CAISGTKREVSYEQYF.

This chain links TRBV6-5 with TRBJ2-7, with 10 bases identical to TRBD1. CDR1 and CDR2 (germline): MNHEY, SVGAGI. This CDR3 spans 13 amino acids. V was pared by 7 bases and J by 5 bases, with 5 bases of the junction left unmatched. CDR3 DNA: TGTGCCAGCACCAGACAGGGGGCCAACGAGCAGTACTTC. Its translation is CASTRQGANEQYF.

This CDR3 is CASRGAAGKLFF. CDR3 nucleotide sequence: TGTGCCAGCAGGGGCGCCGCCGGAAAACTGTTTTTT. The J gene is TRBJ1-4, the V gene TRBV6-5, with D unresolved. V dropped 6 bases and J dropped 10 bases, with 12 bases sitting between them. Germline V gene lookup returns CDR1 MNHEY and CDR2 SVGAGI. The CDR3 spans 12 residues.

There are a few counts of this clone. The identical CDR3 is also encoded by other nucleotide sequences in the sample. The rearrangement joins TRBV7-3 to TRBJ2-1; 7 positions match TRBD2. This CDR3 spans 15 amino acids. Germline V CDR1 and CDR2: SGHTA, FQGTGA. J was trimmed by 0 bases and V by 2 bases; bases with no gene match: 1. DNA for the CDR3: TGTGCCAGCAGCTTATCGGGGGGCTCCTACAATGAGCAGTTCTTC. This codes for CASSLSGGSYNEQFF.

V usage is TRBV29-1 and J usage is TRBJ2-7; 7 bases are a match to TRBD1. The CDR3 extends over 15 amino acids. The trim removed 0 bases at V and 1 base at J, leaving 6 bases unmatched. Germline V gene data show CDR1 as SQVTM and CDR2 as ANQGSEA. CDR3 in DNA: TGCAGCGTTGAAGATCCGGACAGGAGTTCCTACGAGCAGTACTTC. Residues: CSVEDPDRSSYEQYF.

In its sample, this clone was seen a few times. The V call is TRBV29-1, the J call TRBJ2-1; tentative D call: TRBD2 (6 bases). Germline CDR1 is SQVTM and CDR2 is ANQGSEA. CDR3 length: 11 amino acids. Trimming cost V 7 bases and J 9 bases, with 13 bases left between them. In DNA form, the CDR3 reads TGCAGCGGGGGACCCGGGAGTGAGCAGTTCTTC. Protein sequence: CSGGPGSEQFF.

The gene calls are TRBV7-9 and TRBJ2-1; D is perhaps TRBD2 (6 bases). Germline-derived CDR1 and CDR2 are SEHNR and FQNEAQ (reference sequence). The CDR3 runs 13 residues. Trimming cost V 4 bases and J 7 bases, with 11 bases left between them. In DNA, the CDR3 is TGTGCCAGCAGCTCAACGGAGGGGAATGAGCAGTTCTTC. Protein sequence: CASSSTEGNEQFF.

The J gene is TRBJ2-2, the V gene TRBV24-1, with TRBD1 as a possible D gene (5 bases). The CDR3 runs to 14 residues. V was trimmed by 7 bases and J by 1 base, leaving 9 bases between them. Per the germline V gene, CDR1 is KGHDR and CDR2 is SFDVKD. The CDR3 is CATRSQGNTGELFF. CDR3 in DNA: TGTGCCACCAGGTCCCAGGGGAACACCGGGGAGCTGTTTTTT.

The rearrangement uses TRBV27 and TRBJ1-1, with D possibly TRBD1 on 6 matching bases. Trimming took 10 bases from V and 1 from J, leaving 13 bases between them. Germline loops: CDR1 MNHEY, CDR2 SMNVEV (reference sequence). The CDR3 totals 13 residues. The CDR3 loop reads CATKGGENTEAFF. The CDR3 DNA reads TGTGCCACCAAGGGGGGGGAGAACACTGAAGCTTTCTTT.

The V call is TRBV18, the J call TRBJ2-2; no reliable D call. With 8 bases removed from V and 1 base from J, the gap between germline ends came to 8 bases. The CDR3 extends over 13 amino acids. Germline V CDR1 and CDR2: KGHSH, LQKENI. The CDR3 region has the DNA TGTGCCAGCCCATCGCGGAACACCGGGGAGCTGTTTTTT. It translates to CASPSRNTGELFF.

This rearrangement joins TRBV7-8 to TRBJ2-1, with TRBD2 matching 9 bases. Germline V gene sequence: CDR1 SGHVS, CDR2 FQNEAQ. With V trimmed by 2 bases and J by 0 bases, 5 bases remained unmatched. The CDR3 length is 17 residues. As DNA, the CDR3 is TGTGCCAGCAGCTTAAGTGCTAGCGGGGACTCCTACAATGAGCAGTTCTTC. As protein: CASSLSASGDSYNEQFF. Based on the CDR3 plus reference TRBV7-8 and TRBJ2-1, the full variable domain is GAGVSQSPRYKVAKRGQDVALRCDPISGHVSLFWYQQALGQGPEFLTYFQNEAQLDKSGLPSDRFFAERPEGSVSTLKIQRTQQEDSAVYLCASSLSASGDSYNEQFFGPGTRLTVL.

This clone came up once. J is TRBJ2-3 and V is TRBV4-2; 11 nucleotides agree with TRBD2. The junction had 17 bases not matched to a gene; V was cut back by 4 bases and J by 2 bases. This CDR3 region has 20 residues. Germline V CDR1 and CDR2: LGHNA, YNFKEQ. The CDR3 nucleotides read TGTGCCAGCAGCCCGAGACAGGGCTCCGGGACTAGCGGAACCACAGATACGCAGTATTTT. Translation gives CASSPRQGSGTSGTTDTQYF.

The chain links TRBV7-9 to TRBJ1-1; 8 nucleotides agree with TRBD1. With V trimmed by 2 bases and J by 4 bases, 9 bases remained unmatched. The CDR3 spans 16 residues. CDR1 is SEHNR and CDR2 is FQNEAQ in the germline V gene (reference sequence). The chain's CDR3 is CASSLPKGQGGTEAFF. CDR3 coding DNA: TGTGCCAGCAGCTTACCCAAAGGACAGGGTGGCACTGAAGCTTTCTTT. Full variable domain (missing parts from reference TRBV7-9 and TRBJ1-1): DTGVSQNPRHKITKRGQNVTFRCDPISEHNRLYWYRQTLGQGPEFLTYFQNEAQLEKSRLLSDRFSAERPKGSFSTLEIQRTEQGDSAMYLCASSLPKGQGGTEAFFGQGTRLTVV.

The chain recombines TRBV28 with TRBJ2-5; the D gene is possibly TRBD1 (6 bases). V dropped 6 bases and J dropped 5 bases, with 19 bases sitting between them. Germline assignment: CDR1 MDHEN and CDR2 SYDVKM. The CDR3 has 15 amino acids. The CDR3 DNA sequence: TGTGCCAGCAGGAACCCACAGGGTCGGTGGGAGACCCAGTACTTC. As protein: CASRNPQGRWETQYF.

Of note for this clone: Compared with germline, one end of the junction differs, possibly owing to a read error. This chain joins TRBV3-1 (or the pseudogene TRBV3-2) and TRBJ2-1; 7 positions match TRBD2. The CDR3 spans 16 residues. Per germline, CDR1 LGHDT and CDR2 YNNKEL (reference sequence). The CDR3 is CASRQGASGLYNEQFF. The CDR3 region has the DNA TGTGCCAGCAGACAAGGGGCTAGCGGCCTCTACAATGAGCAGTTCTTC.